This T cell receptor beta chain appears in the sequencing data of a study of identical twins. Study-level points and caveats: For cord blood, abundant beta clonotypes had fewer insertions, unlike memory repertoires, which showed none. Twin sharing of out-of-frame TCR alpha was underestimated by models in monozygotic pairs.

On this clonotype itself: Its antigen is currently unknown.

Only healthy Caucasians were enrolled as donors. The CDR3 has 17 residues. CDR1 SEHNR and CDR2 FQNEAQ come from the germline V gene (reference sequence). Losses at the gene ends were 2 bases for V and 5 bases for J; bases not matched to a gene: 13. TCRdb processed the 5' RACE reads anew with MiXCR; each CDR3 protein has one entry. The table has around 1.7 million distinct CDR3 sequences, about 32% seen once; the top ten hold approximately 0.25%. J is TRBJ2-5 and V is TRBV7-9; 8 bases are shared with TRBD1. Specimen: cord blood. The receptor was isolated from a newborn girl in good health. DNA for the CDR3: TGTGCCAGCAGCTTAATGGGGCAGGGGGCCCCAGACGAGACCCAGTACTTC. Amino acid sequence: CASSLMGQGAPDETQYF.